This TCR beta chain was profiled in a study of tissue T cells after allogeneic stem cell transplantation (dated by TCRdb to between 2021 and 2024). Turning to the overall study: Using research autopsies of patients with and without GVHD, plus mouse models of GVHD, the study profiled TCR beta repertoires across many tissues. On the human side, the study was prospective and observational, with no blinding or randomization. What the study reported, not specific to this receptor: Blood and spleen T cells captured only a limited portion of the TCR repertoire detected in tissues, in both patients and mice. A small and clinically heterogeneous patient cohort was studied, and sampling depth was acknowledged as a limitation. The study did not establish which tissue TCRs were alloreactive or antigen-specific, and some clones may have been host cells that persisted. Within patients, how anatomically similar tissues were was a major factor shaping TCR repertoire composition, regardless of disease or transplant status. Only a few T cell clones appeared in more than one patient, yet motif-based clustering showed tissue-specific repertoire signatures that were shared between patients.

In the germline V gene, CDR1 corresponds to SGHND and CDR2 to FRSKSL. V is trimmed back by 6 bases and J by 0 bases, and the junction contains 4 bases that no gene match accounts for. Including cysteine and phenylalanine, the CDR3 has 15 amino acids. The 42 bases shown cover part of the CDR3, and their frame starts at base 1. This clone was counted a few times. Its specific antigen is unknown. This is a murine receptor, so its gene nomenclature and germline sequences are mouse based. Sequencing ends 1 residue short of the CDR3 end; the germline J gene provides the rest. The library was prepared using the immunoSEQ multiplex PCR assay. TCRbeta CDR3 sequencing was done by Adaptive Biotechnologies at survey depth, reporting CDR3 sequences, V/J genes, productive frequency and template counts. Amplification of TCR beta CDR3 regions was performed from genomic DNA rather than from RNA. Per the source publication's procedure: Jensen-Shannon divergence was used to quantify pairwise repertoire overlap between tissues, with a value of 1 indicating complete divergence and a value of 0 indicating identical repertoires. Tissues were clustered by single-linkage agglomerative hierarchical clustering of pairwise JSD values, and the clustering results were displayed as dendrograms. GLIPH2 was run on all patient samples with simulation_depth 1000, kmer_min_depth 3 and cdr3_length_cutoff 8, and groups with more than two unique CDR3s were retained. A standardized tissue-overlap score was generated by extrapolating Jaccard GLIPH-group overlap across patients to a standard repertoire size of 1000 clones. To look at how diversity was associated with clinical or experimental variables, linear mixed-effect models were used, with tissue treated as a fixed effect and individual treated as a random effect. TCRdb retrieved this table from immuneACCESS and kept in-frame rearrangements only. Not all clones are present; in checked studies, unresolved V genes account for under half, and no reason is known for the remainder. V and J calls and clone size are as listed in that table; D and trimming were resolved from the DNA. In this sample the table shows roughly 1,900 clones, more than 35% of which occur a single time. The ten largest clones take up roughly a quarter of the sample.

Reading the label with the study, this specimen's time point is: mouse harvest day 14 after allogeneic transplant. Mouse grafts consisting of 10^7 T-cell-depleted bone marrow cells combined with 10^6 splenic CD5+ T cells were administered by tail vein injection. Mouse GVHD was modeled in a major MHC-mismatch B6 (H2b) into BALB/c (H2d) model, with tissues profiled at day 7 or 14. On day 7 or 14 post-transplant, mouse tissues and retro-orbital blood were harvested with separate sterile tools for each animal, and livers were flushed beforehand. Before genomic DNA isolation with the DNeasy Blood & Tissue Kit, mouse tissues were minced with razor blades in buffered saline.

What was sequenced was lymph node tissue. The sequence links TRBV15 to TRBJ1-4; TRBD1 fits 7 bases in the junction. This TCR derives from a female BALB/c mouse given C57BL/6 T cells with graft-versus-host disease after an allogeneic hematopoietic cell transplant. CDR3 reads: CASSRDRLSNERLFF. The CDR3 bases that were read are TGTGCCAGCAGCAGGGACAGACTTTCCAACGAAAGATTATTT. The full variable domain, completed from the reference TRBV15 and TRBJ1-4 proteins outside the CDR3, reads DAGVTQTPRHEVAEKGQTIILKCEPVSGHNDLFWYRQTKIQGLELLSYFRSKSLMEDGGAFKDRFKAEMLNSSFSTLKIQPTEPKDSAVYLCASSRDRLSNERLFFGHGTKLSVL.